These 5 T cell receptor beta chains were sequenced from one sample in a study of prognosis after radiotherapy for stage I lung cancer. The authors amplified TCR beta CDR3 from genomic DNA using two-round multiplex PCR. Primers targeting each individual TRBV and TRBJ gene were applied in first-round PCR. TCRdb re-analysed the multiplex PCR reads in MiXCR, keeping a single row per CDR3 protein. The repertoire includes about 13,000 distinct CDR3 sequences, about 43% of them detected once, and approximately 40% sits in the top ten. The sample consisted of PBMCs, taken before or after stereotactic body radiation therapy (not recorded which). The receptor set was obtained from a donor at least 50 years old with non-small cell lung cancer.

Of note for this clonotype: Compared with germline, one end of the junction differs, possibly owing to a read error. This sequence joins TRBV15 and TRBJ2-2; tentative D call: TRBD1 (6 bases). The CDR3 sequence is 13 residues long. Germline-derived CDR1 and CDR2 are LNHNV and YYDKDF (reference sequence). The CDR3 here is CATSSWTDRKLFF. CDR3 coding DNA: TGTGCCACCAGCAGCTGGACCGACAGGAAGCTTTTTTTT.

The chain uses TRBV6-1 and TRBJ1-1; D is possibly TRBD1 (6 bases). V lost 5 bases and J lost 5, with 15 bases in between. Looked up from germline, CDR1 is MNHNS and CDR2 is SASEGT. The CDR3 loop spans 14 amino acids. The CDR3 nucleotides are TGTGCCAGCAGTATCGGGGGGGGCAGGACTGAAGCTTTCTTT. Protein sequence: CASSIGGGRTEAFF.

This clonotype was recorded many times. The CDR3 DNA is TGTGCCAGCAGTGAACGGCAGGGAAGCTCTGGGGCCAACGTCCTGACTTTC. This sequence encodes CASSERQGSSGANVLTF. This rearrangement joins TRBV2 to TRBJ2-6; possible D gene TRBD1, 5 bases. The CDR3 extends over 17 amino acids. Germline-derived CDR1 and CDR2 are SNHLY and FYNNEI. The ends were cut back, 2 bases at V and 0 bases at J, with 11 bases in the middle. The complete variable domain, with remaining parts taken from reference TRBV2 and TRBJ2-6, reads EPEVTQTPSHQVTQMGQEVILRCVPISNHLYFYWYRQILGQKVEFLVSFYNNEISEKSEIFDDQFSVERPDGSNFTLKIRSTKLEDSAMYFCASSERQGSSGANVLTFGAGSRLTVL.

In regard to this clonotype: Given a much more abundant clone one base away, this may be a read error. This rearrangement joins TRBV6-5 to TRBJ1-1; 11 bases line up with TRBD1. The CDR3 spans 15 residues. From germline, CDR1 is MNHEY and CDR2 SVGAGI. This chain's CDR3 is CASSYTGTGGTESFF. Here the CDR3 DNA reads TGTGCCAGCAGTTATACCGGGACAGGGGGGACTGAATCTTTCTTT.

This sequence joins TRBV6-1 and TRBJ1-1; maybe TRBD1 (6 bases). Trimming removed 4 bases from V and 6 bases from J, with 9 bases in between. The CDR3 has 12 amino acids. Germline V gives CDR1 MNHNS, CDR2 SASEGT. CDR3 coding DNA: TGTGCCAGCAGTGGGACAGTGTCTGAAGCTTTCTTT. Amino acid sequence: CASSGTVSEAFF.